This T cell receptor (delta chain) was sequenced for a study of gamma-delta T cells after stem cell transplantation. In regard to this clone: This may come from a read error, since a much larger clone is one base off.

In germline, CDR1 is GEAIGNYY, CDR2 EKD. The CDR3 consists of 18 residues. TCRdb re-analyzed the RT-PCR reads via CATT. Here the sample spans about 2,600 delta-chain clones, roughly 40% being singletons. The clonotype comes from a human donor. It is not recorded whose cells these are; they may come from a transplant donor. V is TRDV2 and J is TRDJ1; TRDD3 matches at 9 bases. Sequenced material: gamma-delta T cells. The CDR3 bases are TGTGCCTGTGGCACCGTAAGTGGGGGATATAGTGTAACCGATAAACTCATCTTT. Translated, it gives CACGTVSGGYSVTDKLIF.